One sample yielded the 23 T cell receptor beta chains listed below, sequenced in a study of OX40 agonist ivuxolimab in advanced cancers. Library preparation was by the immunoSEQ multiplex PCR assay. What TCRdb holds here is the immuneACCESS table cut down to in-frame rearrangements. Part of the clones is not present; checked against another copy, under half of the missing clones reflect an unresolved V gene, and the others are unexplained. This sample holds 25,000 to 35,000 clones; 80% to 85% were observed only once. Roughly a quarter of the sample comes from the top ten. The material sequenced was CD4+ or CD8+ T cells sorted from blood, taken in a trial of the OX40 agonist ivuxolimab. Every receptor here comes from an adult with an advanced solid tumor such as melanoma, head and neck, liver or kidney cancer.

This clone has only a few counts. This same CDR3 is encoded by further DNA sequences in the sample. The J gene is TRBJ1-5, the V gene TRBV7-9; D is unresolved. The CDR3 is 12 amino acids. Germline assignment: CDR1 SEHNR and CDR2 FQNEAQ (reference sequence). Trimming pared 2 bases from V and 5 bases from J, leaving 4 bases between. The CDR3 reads CASSLRDQPQHF. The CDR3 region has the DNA TGTGCCAGCAGCTTACGCGATCAGCCCCAGCATTTT.

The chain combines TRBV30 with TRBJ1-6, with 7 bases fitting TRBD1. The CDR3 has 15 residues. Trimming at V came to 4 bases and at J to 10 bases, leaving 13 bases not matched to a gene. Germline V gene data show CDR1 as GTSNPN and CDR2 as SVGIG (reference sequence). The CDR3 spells CAWTQGGPGLSPLHF. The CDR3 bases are TGTGCCTGGACGCAGGGGGGACCAGGGCTGTCACCCCTCCACTTT.

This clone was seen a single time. For the CDR3, the DNA is TGTGCCAGTAGTATTTCGGGGCGATGGAGCAATCAGCCCCAGCATTTT. This translates into CASSISGRWSNQPQHF. V usage is TRBV19 and J usage is TRBJ1-5; tentatively, D is TRBD1 (5 bases). Germline V gives CDR1 LNHDA, CDR2 SQIVND (reference sequence). Trimming removed 3 bases at V and 1 base at J, with 13 bases between. The CDR3 has 16 amino acids.

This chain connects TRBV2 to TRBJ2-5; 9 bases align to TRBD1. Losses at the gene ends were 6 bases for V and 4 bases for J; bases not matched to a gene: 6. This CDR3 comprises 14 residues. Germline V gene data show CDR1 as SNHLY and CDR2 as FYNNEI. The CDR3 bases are TGTGCCAGCAGACGCACAGGGGGCGCAGAGACCCAGTACTTC. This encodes CASRRTGGAETQYF.

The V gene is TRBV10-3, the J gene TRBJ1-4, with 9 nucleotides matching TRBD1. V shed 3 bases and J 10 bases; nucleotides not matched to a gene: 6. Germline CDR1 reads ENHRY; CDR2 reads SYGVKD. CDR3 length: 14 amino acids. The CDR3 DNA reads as TGTGCCATCAGTGACAGGGGACAGGGCGCAAAACTGTTTTTT. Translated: CAISDRGQGAKLFF.

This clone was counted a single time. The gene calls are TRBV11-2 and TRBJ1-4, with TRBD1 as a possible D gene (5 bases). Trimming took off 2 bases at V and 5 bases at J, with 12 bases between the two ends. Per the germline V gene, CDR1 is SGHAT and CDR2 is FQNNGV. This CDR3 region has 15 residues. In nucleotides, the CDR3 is TGTGCCAGCAGCTTATTGGGACCGAAGAATGAAAAACTGTTTTTT. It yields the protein CASSLLGPKNEKLFF.

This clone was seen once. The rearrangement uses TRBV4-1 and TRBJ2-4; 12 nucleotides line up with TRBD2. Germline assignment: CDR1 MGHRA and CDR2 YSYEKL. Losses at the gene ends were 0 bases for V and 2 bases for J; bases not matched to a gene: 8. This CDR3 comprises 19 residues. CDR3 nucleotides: TGCGCCAGCAGCCAAGAAAGCCTAGCGGGGGGGCCATCCAAAAACATTCAGTACTTC. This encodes CASSQESLAGGPSKNIQYF.

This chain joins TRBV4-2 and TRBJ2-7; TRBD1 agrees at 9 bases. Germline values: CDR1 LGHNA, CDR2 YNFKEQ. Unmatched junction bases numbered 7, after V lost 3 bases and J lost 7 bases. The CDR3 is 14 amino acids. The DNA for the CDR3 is TGTGCCAGCAGCCAGGACGGACAGGGGAGAGAGCAGTACTTC. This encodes CASSQDGQGREQYF.

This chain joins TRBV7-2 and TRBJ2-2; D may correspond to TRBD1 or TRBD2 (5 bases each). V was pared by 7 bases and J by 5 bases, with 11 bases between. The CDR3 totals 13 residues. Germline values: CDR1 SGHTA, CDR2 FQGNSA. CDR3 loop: CASNRDVTGELFF. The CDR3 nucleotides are TGTGCCAGCAACCGGGACGTGACCGGGGAGCTGTTTTTT.

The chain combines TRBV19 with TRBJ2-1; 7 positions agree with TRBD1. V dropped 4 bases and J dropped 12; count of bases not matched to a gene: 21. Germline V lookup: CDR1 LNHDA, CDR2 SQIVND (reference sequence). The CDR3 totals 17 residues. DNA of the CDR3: TGTGCCAGTAGTACCACAGGGGAATGGGCCGCTAAGCCTGGGCAGTTCTTC. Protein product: CASSTTGEWAAKPGQFF.

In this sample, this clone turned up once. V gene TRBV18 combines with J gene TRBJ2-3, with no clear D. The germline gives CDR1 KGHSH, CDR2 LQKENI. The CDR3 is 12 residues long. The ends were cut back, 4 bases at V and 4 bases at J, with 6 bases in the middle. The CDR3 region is CASSLGPDTQYF. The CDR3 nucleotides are TGTGCCAGCTCACTGGGCCCAGATACGCAGTATTTT.

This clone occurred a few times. CDR3: CASSLGTVQETQYF. CDR3 in DNA: TGTGCCAGCAGCTTGGGGACAGTCCAAGAGACCCAGTACTTC. The V gene is TRBV7-9, the J gene TRBJ2-5; 7 nucleotides line up with TRBD1. There are 14 residues in the CDR3. Germline CDR1 is SEHNR and CDR2 is FQNEAQ (reference sequence). Trimming cost V 3 bases and J 1 base; bases outside gene matches: 2.

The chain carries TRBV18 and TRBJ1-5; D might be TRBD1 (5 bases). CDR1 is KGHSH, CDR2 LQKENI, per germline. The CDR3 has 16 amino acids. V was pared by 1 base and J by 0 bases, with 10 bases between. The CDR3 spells CASSPQGPYSNQPQHF. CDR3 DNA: TGTGCCAGCTCACCACAGGGGCCGTATAGCAATCAGCCCCAGCATTTT. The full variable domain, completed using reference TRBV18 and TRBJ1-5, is NAGVMQNPRHLVRRRGQEARLRCSPMKGHSHVYWYRQLPEEGLKFMVYLQKENIIDESGMPKERFSAEFPKEGPSILRIQQVVRGDSAAYFCASSPQGPYSNQPQHFGDGTRLSIL.

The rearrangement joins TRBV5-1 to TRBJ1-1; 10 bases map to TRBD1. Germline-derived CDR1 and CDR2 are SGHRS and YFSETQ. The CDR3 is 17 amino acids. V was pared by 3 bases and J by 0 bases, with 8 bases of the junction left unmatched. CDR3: CASSSKFGTGVNTEAFF. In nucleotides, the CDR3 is TGCGCCAGCAGCTCCAAATTTGGGACAGGGGTGAACACTGAAGCTTTCTTT.

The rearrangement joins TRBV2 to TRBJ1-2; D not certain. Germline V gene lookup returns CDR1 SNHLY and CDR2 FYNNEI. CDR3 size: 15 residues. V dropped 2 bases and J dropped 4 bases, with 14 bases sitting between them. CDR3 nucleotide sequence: TGTGCCAGCAGTGAATATCTCGCAGACGTCTATGGCTACACCTTC. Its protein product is CASSEYLADVYGYTF. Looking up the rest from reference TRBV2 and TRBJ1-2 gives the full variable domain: EPEVTQTPSHQVTQMGQEVILRCVPISNHLYFYWYRQILGQKVEFLVSFYNNEISEKSEIFDDQFSVERPDGSNFTLKIRSTKLEDSAMYFCASSEYLADVYGYTFGSGTRLTVV.

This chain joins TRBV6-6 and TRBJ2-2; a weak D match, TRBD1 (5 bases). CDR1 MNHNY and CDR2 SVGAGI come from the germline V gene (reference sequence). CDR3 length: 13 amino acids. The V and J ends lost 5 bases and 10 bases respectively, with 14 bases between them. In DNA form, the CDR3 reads TGTGCCAGCAGTGCAACAGGTCCCGAGGAGCTGTTTTTT. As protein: CASSATGPEELFF.

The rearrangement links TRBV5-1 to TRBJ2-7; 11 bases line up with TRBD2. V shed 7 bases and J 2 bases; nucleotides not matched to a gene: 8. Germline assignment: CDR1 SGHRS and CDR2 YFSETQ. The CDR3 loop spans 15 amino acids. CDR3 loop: CASGPFSGGAYEQYF. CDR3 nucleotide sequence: TGCGCCAGCGGACCTTTTAGCGGGGGGGCCTACGAGCAGTACTTC.

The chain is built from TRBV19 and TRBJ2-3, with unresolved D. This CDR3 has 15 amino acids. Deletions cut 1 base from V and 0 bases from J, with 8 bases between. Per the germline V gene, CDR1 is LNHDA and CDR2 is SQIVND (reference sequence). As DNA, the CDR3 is TGTGCCAGTAGTATAGGCAGGATAAGCACAGATACGCAGTATTTT. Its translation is CASSIGRISTDTQYF.

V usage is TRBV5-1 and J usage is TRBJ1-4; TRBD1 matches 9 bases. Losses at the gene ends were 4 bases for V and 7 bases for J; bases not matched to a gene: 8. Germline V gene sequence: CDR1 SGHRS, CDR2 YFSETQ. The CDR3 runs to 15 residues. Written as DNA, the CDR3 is TGCGCCAGCAGCCCGGGGGACAGGGAGGGTGAAAAACTGTTTTTT. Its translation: CASSPGDREGEKLFF.

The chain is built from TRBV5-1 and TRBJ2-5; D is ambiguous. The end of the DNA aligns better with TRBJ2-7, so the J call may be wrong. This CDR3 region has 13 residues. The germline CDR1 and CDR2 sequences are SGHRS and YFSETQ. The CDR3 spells CASSLVESGEQYF. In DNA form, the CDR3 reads TGCGCCAGCAGCTTAGTGGAGTCGGGCGAGCAGTACTTC.

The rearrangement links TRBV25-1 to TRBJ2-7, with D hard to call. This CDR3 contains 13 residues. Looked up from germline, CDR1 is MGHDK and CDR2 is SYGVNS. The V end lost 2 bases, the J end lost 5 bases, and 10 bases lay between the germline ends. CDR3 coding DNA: TGTGCCAGCAGTGAACTACTTACACACGAGCAGTACTTC. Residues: CASSELLTHEQYF.

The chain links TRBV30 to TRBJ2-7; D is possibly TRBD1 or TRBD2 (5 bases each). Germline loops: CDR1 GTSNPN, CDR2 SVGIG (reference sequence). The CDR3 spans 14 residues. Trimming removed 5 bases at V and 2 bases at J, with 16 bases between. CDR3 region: CAWAGTPTAYEQYF. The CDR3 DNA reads TGTGCCTGGGCCGGGACCCCCACTGCCTACGAGCAGTACTTC. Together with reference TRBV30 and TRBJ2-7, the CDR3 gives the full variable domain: SQTIHQWPATLVQPVGSPLSLECTVEGTSNPNLYWYRQAAGRGLQLLFYSVGIGQISSEVPQNLSASRPQDRQFILSSKKLLLSDSGFYLCAWAGTPTAYEQYFGPGTRLTVT.

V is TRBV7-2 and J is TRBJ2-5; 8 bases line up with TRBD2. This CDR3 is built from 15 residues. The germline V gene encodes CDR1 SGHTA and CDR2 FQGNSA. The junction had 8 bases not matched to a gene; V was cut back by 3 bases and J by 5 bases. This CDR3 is CASSFISGGRETQYF. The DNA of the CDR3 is TGTGCCAGCAGCTTTATATCGGGGGGGCGGGAGACCCAGTACTTC.